This TCR beta chain was found in a study of CD4 T cells in relation to SARS-CoV-2 and coronaviruses. CDR1 is LGHNA, CDR2 YSLEER, per germline. V lost 4 bases, J lost 0 bases, and 13 bases lay in between. This CDR3 is built from 15 residues. Repertoires were generated with immunoSEQ multiplex PCR, while TCRdb's copy carries only in-frame clones and drops some. The sample lists more than 15,000 clones; over 80% were seen once. CD4+ T cells from unexposed donors were obtained before the COVID-19 pandemic (2011-2018). After around nine days of culture, CD4+ T cells were isolated. As regards this clone: The antigen remains undetermined.

This chain uses TRBV4-3 with TRBJ2-7; the D gene is possibly TRBD2 (6 bases). The TCR comes from a human donor in good health. Specimen: CD4+ T cells from PBMCs, cultured in vitro. The CDR3 sequence is CASSPLAGNSYEQYF. CDR3 coding DNA: TGCGCCAGCAGCCCTCTGGCGGGGAACTCCTACGAGCAGTACTTC.